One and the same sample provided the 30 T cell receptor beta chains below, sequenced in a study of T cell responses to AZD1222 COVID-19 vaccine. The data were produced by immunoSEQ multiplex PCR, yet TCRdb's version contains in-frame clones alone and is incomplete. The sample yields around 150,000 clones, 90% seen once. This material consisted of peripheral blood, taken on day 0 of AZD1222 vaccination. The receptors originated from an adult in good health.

CDR3 protein: CASSYGLAGPSKQYF. CDR3 DNA: TGTGCCAGCAGTTACGGACTAGCGGGCCCTTCGAAGCAGTACTTC. The rearrangement joins TRBV7-8 to TRBJ2-7, with 11 bases identical to TRBD2. The germline gives CDR1 SGHVS, CDR2 FQNEAQ. The J segment lost 8 bases and the V segment lost 6 bases, leaving 12 bases of the junction unmatched. The CDR3 length is 15 residues. Looking up the rest from reference TRBV7-8 and TRBJ2-7 gives the full variable domain: GAGVSQSPRYKVAKRGQDVALRCDPISGHVSLFWYQQALGQGPEFLTYFQNEAQLDKSGLPSDRFFAERPEGSVSTLKIQRTQQEDSAVYLCASSYGLAGPSKQYFGPGTRLTVT.

The CDR3 bases are TGTGCCTGGAGTGTAAGGGGTCCTGGGGGCTACACCTTC. Translated, it gives CAWSVRGPGGYTF. The V call is TRBV30, the J call TRBJ1-2, with D perhaps matching TRBD1 (5 bases). The CDR3 sequence is 13 residues long. Trimming took off 0 bases at V and 8 bases at J, with 13 bases between the two ends. Germline loops: CDR1 GTSNPN, CDR2 SVGIG (reference sequence).

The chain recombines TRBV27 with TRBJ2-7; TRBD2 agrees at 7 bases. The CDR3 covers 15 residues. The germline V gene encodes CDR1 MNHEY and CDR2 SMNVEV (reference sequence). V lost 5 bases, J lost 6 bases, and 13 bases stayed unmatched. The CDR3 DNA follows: TGTGCCAGCAGTCCACGTTTGGCGGGAGCAAGCGAGCAGTACTTC. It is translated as CASSPRLAGASEQYF.

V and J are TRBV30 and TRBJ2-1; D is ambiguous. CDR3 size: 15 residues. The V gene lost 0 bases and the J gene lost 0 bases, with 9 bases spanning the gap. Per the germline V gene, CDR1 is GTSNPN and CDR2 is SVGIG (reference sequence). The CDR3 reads CAWSVLGSSYNEQFF. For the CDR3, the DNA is TGTGCCTGGAGTGTATTGGGTAGCTCCTACAATGAGCAGTTCTTC.

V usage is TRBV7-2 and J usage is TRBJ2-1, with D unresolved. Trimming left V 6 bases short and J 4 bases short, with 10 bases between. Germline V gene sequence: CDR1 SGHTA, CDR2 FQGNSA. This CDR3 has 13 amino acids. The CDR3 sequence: CASSRKGYNEQFF. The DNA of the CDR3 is TGTGCCAGCAGTCGTAAGGGATACAATGAGCAGTTCTTC.

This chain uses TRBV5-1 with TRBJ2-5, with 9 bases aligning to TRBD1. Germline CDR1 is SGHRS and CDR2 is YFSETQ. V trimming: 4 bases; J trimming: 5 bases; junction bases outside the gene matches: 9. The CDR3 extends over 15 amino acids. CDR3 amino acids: CASSVFTGGEETQYF. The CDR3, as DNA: TGCGCCAGCAGCGTATTTACAGGGGGCGAGGAGACCCAGTACTTC.

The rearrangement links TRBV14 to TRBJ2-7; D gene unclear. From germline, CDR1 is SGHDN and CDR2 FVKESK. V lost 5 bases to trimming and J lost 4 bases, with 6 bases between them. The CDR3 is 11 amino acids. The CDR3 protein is CASSVGYEQYF. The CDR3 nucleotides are TGTGCCAGCAGCGTCGGGTACGAGCAGTACTTC.

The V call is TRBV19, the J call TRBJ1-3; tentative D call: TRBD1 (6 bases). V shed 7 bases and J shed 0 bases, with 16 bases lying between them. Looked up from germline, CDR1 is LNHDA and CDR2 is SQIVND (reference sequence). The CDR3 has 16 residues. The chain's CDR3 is CASTPLGGSSGNTIYF. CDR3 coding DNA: TGTGCCAGTACCCCCCTCGGGGGCAGCTCTGGAAACACCATATATTTT.

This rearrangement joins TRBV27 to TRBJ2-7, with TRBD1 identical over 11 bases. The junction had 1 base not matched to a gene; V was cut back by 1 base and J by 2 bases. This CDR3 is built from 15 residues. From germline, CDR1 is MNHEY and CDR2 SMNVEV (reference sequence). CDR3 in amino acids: CASSLLGQGAYEQYF. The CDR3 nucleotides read TGTGCCAGCAGTTTATTGGGACAGGGGGCCTACGAGCAGTACTTC.

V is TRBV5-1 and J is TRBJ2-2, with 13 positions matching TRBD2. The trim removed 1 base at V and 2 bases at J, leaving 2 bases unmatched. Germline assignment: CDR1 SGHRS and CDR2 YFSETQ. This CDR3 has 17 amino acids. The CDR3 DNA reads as TGCGCCAGCAGCTTGACTAGCGGGGGGGCAAACACCGGGGAGCTGTTTTTT. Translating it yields CASSLTSGGANTGELFF.

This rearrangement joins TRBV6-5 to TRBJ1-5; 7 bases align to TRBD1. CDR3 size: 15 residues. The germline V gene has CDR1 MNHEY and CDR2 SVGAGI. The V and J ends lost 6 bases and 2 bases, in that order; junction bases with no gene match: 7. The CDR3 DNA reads TGTGCCAGCAGCCTCGCGCAGGGGGGCAATCAGCCCCAGCATTTT. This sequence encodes CASSLAQGGNQPQHF.

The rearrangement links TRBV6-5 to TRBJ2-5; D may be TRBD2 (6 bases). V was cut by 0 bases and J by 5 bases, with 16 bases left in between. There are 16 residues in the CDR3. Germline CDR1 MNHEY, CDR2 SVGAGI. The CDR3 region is CASSYSWASAAETQYF. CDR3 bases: TGTGCCAGCAGTTACTCATGGGCTAGCGCTGCCGAGACCCAGTACTTC.

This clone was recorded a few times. Written as DNA, the CDR3 is TGTGCCAGCAGCCGCGCGAGAACTAATGAAAAACTGTTTTTT. This sequence encodes CASSRARTNEKLFF. The genes are TRBV7-2 and TRBJ1-4; D is undetermined. The CDR3 consists of 14 residues. CDR1 SGHTA and CDR2 FQGNSA come from the germline V gene. Trimming stripped 5 bases from V and 1 base from J, with 8 bases between.

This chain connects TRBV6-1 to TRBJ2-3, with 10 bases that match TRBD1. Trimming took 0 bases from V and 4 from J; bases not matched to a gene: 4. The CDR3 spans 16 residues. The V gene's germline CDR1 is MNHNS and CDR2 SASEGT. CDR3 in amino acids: CASSEAGGTGADTQYF. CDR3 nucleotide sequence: TGTGCCAGCAGTGAAGCGGGAGGGACAGGGGCAGATACGCAGTATTTT.

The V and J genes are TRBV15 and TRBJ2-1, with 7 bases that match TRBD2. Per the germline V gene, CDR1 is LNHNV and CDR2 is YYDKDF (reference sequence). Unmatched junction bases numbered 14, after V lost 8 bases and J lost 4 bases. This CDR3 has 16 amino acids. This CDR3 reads CATATQAGSAYNEQFF. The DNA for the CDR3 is TGTGCCACCGCAACTCAAGCGGGATCGGCATACAATGAGCAGTTCTTC.

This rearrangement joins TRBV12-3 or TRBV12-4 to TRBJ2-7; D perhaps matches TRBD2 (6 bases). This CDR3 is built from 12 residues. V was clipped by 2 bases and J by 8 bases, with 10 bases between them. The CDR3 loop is CASSLSGSQQYF. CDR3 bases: TGTGCCAGCAGTTTAAGCGGGTCCCAGCAGTACTTC.

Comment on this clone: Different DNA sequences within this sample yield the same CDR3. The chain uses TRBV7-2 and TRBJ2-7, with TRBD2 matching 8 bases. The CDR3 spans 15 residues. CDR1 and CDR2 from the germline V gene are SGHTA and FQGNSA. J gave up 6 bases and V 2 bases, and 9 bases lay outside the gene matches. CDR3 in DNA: TGTGCCAGCAGCTTACGGCGCGGGGCGGGGGGCGAGCAGTACTTC. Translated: CASSLRRGAGGEQYF.

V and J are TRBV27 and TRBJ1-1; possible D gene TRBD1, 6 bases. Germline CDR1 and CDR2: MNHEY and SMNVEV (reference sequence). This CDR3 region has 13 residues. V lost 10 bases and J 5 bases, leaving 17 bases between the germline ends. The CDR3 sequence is CATNQGRDTEAFF. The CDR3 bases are TGTGCCACGAATCAGGGGCGGGATACTGAAGCTTTCTTT.

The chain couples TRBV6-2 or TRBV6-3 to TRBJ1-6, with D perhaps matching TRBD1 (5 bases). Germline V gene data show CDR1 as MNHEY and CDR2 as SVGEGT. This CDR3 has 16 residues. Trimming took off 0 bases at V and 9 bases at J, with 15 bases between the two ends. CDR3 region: CASSYSQGRWGSPLHF. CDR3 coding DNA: TGTGCCAGCAGTTACTCCCAGGGACGTTGGGGTTCACCCCTCCACTTT.

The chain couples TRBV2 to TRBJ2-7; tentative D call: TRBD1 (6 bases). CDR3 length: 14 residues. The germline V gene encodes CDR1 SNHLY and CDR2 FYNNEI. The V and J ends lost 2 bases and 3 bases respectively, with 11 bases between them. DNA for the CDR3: TGTGCCAGCAGTGAAATACAGGGAAACTACGAGCAGTACTTC. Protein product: CASSEIQGNYEQYF. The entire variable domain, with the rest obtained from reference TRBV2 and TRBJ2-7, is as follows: EPEVTQTPSHQVTQMGQEVILRCVPISNHLYFYWYRQILGQKVEFLVSFYNNEISEKSEIFDDQFSVERPDGSNFTLKIRSTKLEDSAMYFCASSEIQGNYEQYFGPGTRLTVT.

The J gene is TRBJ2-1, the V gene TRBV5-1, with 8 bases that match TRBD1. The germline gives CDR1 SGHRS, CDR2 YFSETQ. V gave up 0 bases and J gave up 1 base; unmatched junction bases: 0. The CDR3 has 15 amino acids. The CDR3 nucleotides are TGCGCCAGCAGCTTGGGACAGGGGTCCTACAATGAGCAGTTCTTC. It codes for CASSLGQGSYNEQFF.

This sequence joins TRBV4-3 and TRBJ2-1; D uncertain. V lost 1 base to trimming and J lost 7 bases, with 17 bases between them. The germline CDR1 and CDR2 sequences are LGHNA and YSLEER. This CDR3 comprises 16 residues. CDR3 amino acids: CASSQAEGLGKNEQFF. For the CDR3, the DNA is TGCGCCAGCAGCCAAGCAGAAGGGTTGGGGAAAAATGAGCAGTTCTTC.

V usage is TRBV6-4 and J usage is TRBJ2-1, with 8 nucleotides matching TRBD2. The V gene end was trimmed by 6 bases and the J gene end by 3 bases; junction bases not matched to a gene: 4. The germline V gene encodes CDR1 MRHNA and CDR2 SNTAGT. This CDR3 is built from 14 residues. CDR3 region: CASRPSGFYNEQFF. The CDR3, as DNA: TGTGCCAGCAGACCTAGCGGGTTCTACAATGAGCAGTTCTTC.

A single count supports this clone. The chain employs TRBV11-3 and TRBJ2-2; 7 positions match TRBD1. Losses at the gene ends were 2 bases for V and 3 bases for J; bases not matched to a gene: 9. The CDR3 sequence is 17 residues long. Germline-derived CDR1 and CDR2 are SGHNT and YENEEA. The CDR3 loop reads CASSLFWAGGDTGELFF. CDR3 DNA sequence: TGTGCCAGCAGCTTATTTTGGGCAGGGGGAGACACCGGGGAGCTGTTTTTT. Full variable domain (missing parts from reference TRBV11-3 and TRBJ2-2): EAGVVQSPRYKIIEKKQPVAFWCNPISGHNTLYWYLQNLGQGPELLIRYENEEAVDDSQLPKDRFSAERLKGVDSTLKIQPAELGDSAVYLCASSLFWAGGDTGELFFGEGSRLTVL.

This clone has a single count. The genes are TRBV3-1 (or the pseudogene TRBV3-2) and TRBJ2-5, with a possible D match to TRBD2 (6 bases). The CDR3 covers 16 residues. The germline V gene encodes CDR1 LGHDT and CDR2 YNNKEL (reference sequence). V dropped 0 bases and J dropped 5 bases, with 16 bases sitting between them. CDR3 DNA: TGTGCCAGCAGCCAAGATCGTGGGACTCAGTCGGAGACCCAGTACTTC. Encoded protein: CASSQDRGTQSETQYF.

DNA of the CDR3: TGTGCCAGCAGTGGGGGGGGGTATGGCTACACCTTC. Its translation is CASSGGGYGYTF. The chain is built from TRBV27 and TRBJ1-2, with D tentatively TRBD1 (5 bases). CDR1 and CDR2 (germline): MNHEY, SMNVEV (reference sequence). This CDR3 has 12 residues. V was trimmed by 5 bases and J by 5 bases, leaving 9 bases between them.

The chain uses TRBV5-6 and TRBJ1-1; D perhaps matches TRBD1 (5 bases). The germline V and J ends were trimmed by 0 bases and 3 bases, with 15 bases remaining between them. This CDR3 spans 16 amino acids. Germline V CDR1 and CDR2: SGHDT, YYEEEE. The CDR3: CASSLARPGWDTEAFF. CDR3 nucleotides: TGTGCCAGCAGCTTGGCGAGGCCAGGGTGGGACACTGAAGCTTTCTTT.

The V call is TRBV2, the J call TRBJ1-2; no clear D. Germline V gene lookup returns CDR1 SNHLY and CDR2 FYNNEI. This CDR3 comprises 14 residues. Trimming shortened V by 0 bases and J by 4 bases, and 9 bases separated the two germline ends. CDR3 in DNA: TGTGCCAGCAGTGAAGCGCCCGGAACCTATGGCTACACCTTC. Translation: CASSEAPGTYGYTF.

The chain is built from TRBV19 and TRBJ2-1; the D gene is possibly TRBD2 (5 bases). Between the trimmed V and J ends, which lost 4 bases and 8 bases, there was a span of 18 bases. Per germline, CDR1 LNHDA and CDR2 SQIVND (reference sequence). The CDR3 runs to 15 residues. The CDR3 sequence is CASSSLSRGYDEQFF. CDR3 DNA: TGTGCCAGTAGTAGCCTATCTAGAGGGTATGATGAGCAGTTCTTC. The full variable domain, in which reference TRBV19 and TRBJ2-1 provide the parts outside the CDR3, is DGGITQSPKYLFRKEGQNVTLSCEQNLNHDAMYWYRQDPGQGLRLIYYSQIVNDFQKGDIAEGYSVSREKKESFPLTVTSAQKNPTAFYLCASSSLSRGYDEQFFGPGTRLTVL.

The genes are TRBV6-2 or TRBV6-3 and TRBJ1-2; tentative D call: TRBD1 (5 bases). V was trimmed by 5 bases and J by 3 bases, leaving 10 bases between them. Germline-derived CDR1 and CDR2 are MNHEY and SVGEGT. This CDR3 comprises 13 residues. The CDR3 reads CASSVDSYYGYTF. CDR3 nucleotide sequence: TGTGCCAGCAGTGTCGACAGTTACTATGGCTACACCTTC.